What follows are 30 T cell receptor beta chains derived from one specimen sequenced in a study of T cell repertoires in cytomegalovirus infection (dated by TCRdb to between 2018 and 2020). According to the study, the label for this sample's treatment or condition signals: in vitro stimulation with specific CMV peptide epitopes to enrich CMV-specific T cells. What these receptors recognize is not known. The run used an Illumina HiSeq 1500. In TCRdb, the public reads were trimmed at Q25 with fastp and aligned with MiXCR, with productive beta chains retained. All rows with the same CDR3 protein become a single entry with the most common DNA and genes. The sample includes about 330,000 distinct CDR3 sequences, with 34% observed a single time. Approximately 13% of the sample goes to the ten largest clones. Sequences were derived from cultured PBMCs, sampled from culture after CMV antigen stimulation. The origin of the receptors is a human donor in good health (CMV status not recorded). Some clones in this sample may be carry-over from other donors' samples.

This clonotype was seen a few times. The V call is TRBV7-2, the J call TRBJ1-2; 8 nucleotides agree with TRBD1. The ends lost 6 bases at V and 6 bases at J; junction bases unmatched: 9. CDR1 and CDR2 from the germline V gene are SGHTA and FQGNSA. This CDR3 is 14 amino acids long. The CDR3 spells CASSSPQGAHGYTF. As DNA, the CDR3 is TGTGCCAGCAGTTCGCCTCAGGGGGCGCATGGCTACACCTTC.

The chain is built from TRBV7-9 and TRBJ2-1; D gene uncertain. The germline V gene has CDR1 SEHNR and CDR2 FQNEAQ (reference sequence). The CDR3 length is 11 residues. V lost 5 bases, J lost 10 bases, and 9 bases lay in between. CDR3 region: CASSPRWEQFF. In DNA form, the CDR3 reads TGTGCCAGCAGCCCCCGTTGGGAGCAGTTCTTC.

This clonotype was detected ten times or more. The rearrangement joins TRBV7-3 to TRBJ2-7; possibly TRBD1 for D (6 bases). Germline V lookup: CDR1 SGHTA, CDR2 FQGTGA. This CDR3 comprises 15 residues. The V gene lost 5 bases and the J gene lost 6 bases, with 20 bases spanning the gap. The CDR3 DNA sequence: TGTGCCAGCAGCAAGGACAGTCTAATAACGGCCGAGCAGTACTTC. It codes for CASSKDSLITAEQYF.

This sequence joins TRBV10-3 and TRBJ2-1; D ambiguous. This CDR3 is built from 15 residues. Germline CDR1 reads ENHRY; CDR2 reads SYGVKD. V shed 2 bases and J shed 9 bases, with 17 bases lying between them. CDR3: CAISERGDGPGEQFF. Here the CDR3 DNA reads TGTGCCATCAGTGAGCGTGGGGATGGGCCGGGTGAGCAGTTCTTC.

This chain's CDR3 is CASSSPGQGLEKLFF. CDR3 nucleotide sequence: TGTGCCAGCAGCTCCCCGGGACAGGGGTTGGAAAAACTGTTTTTT. The chain combines TRBV12-3 or TRBV12-4 with TRBJ1-4; 10 bases map to TRBD1. This CDR3 spans 15 amino acids. V lost 6 bases and J lost 8; bases outside the gene matches: 9.

This chain joins TRBV7-9 and TRBJ1-1; D possibly corresponds to TRBD1 (5 bases). The germline CDR1 and CDR2 sequences are SEHNR and FQNEAQ (reference sequence). This CDR3 has 17 residues. Trimming removed 1 base from V and 0 bases from J, with 15 bases in between. The CDR3 DNA sequence: TGTGCCAGCAGCTTAGTACCCGGGACCTTCATGAACACTGAAGCTTTCTTT. It translates to CASSLVPGTFMNTEAFF.

The chain is built from TRBV12-3 or TRBV12-4 and TRBJ2-7; D gene uncertain. CDR3 length equals 14 residues. Trimming pared 1 base from V and 2 bases from J, leaving 9 bases between. CDR3 sequence: CASSLETEPYEQYF. The CDR3, as DNA: TGTGCCAGCAGTTTAGAGACCGAACCCTACGAGCAGTACTTC.

In this sample, this clonotype turned up many times. The chain combines TRBV7-2 with TRBJ2-7; TRBD2 aligns across 11 bases. V lost 3 bases to trimming and J lost 5 bases; unmatched junction nucleotides: 15. Per germline, CDR1 SGHTA and CDR2 FQGNSA. CDR3 length: 18 amino acids. The CDR3 spells CASSLSGLSSGRSDEQYF. The CDR3 coding sequence is TGTGCCAGCAGCTTGTCGGGACTCTCTAGCGGGAGGTCCGACGAGCAGTACTTC.

This sequence joins TRBV5-6 and TRBJ2-7; TRBD1 agrees at 9 bases. The germline V gene has CDR1 SGHDT and CDR2 YYEEEE. The ends lost 4 bases at V and 6 bases at J; junction bases unmatched: 5. The CDR3 sequence is 13 residues long. In nucleotides, the CDR3 is TGTGCCAGCAGCACCACAGGGGGCTCCGAGCAGTACGTC. Translation: CASSTTGGSEQYV.

This clonotype was observed a few times. This chain joins TRBV28 and TRBJ2-1; 7 nucleotides match TRBD2. With V trimmed by 3 bases and J by 6 bases, 5 bases remained unmatched. The CDR3 has 14 amino acids. Germline CDR1 MDHEN, CDR2 SYDVKM. In DNA form, the CDR3 reads TGTGCCAGCAGTTTCCGACTAGCCGGCAATGAGCAGTTCTTC. It codes for CASSFRLAGNEQFF.

The J gene is TRBJ1-2, the V gene TRBV19, with D possibly being TRBD1 (6 bases). The CDR3 has 13 amino acids. The germline gives CDR1 LNHDA, CDR2 SQIVND (reference sequence). V lost 5 bases, J lost 8 bases, and 15 bases lay in between. CDR3 in DNA: TGTGCCAGTAGTGGAATTGGGGGCCCGGGCTACACCTTC. Its translation is CASSGIGGPGYTF.

The rearrangement uses TRBV15 and TRBJ2-3; D call uncertain. The germline CDR1 and CDR2 sequences are LNHNV and YYDKDF (reference sequence). This CDR3 is 13 amino acids long. V lost 7 bases to trimming and J lost 4 bases, with 12 bases between them. In DNA, the CDR3 is TGTGCCACCAAAAACTACGTGGCAGATACGCAGTATTTT. This encodes CATKNYVADTQYF.

This clonotype was observed at least ten times. The gene calls are TRBV2 and TRBJ2-1, with 7 bases fitting TRBD1. Per the germline V gene, CDR1 is SNHLY and CDR2 is FYNNEI. J lost 3 bases, V lost 8 bases, and 1 base had no gene match. The CDR3 extends over 12 amino acids. This CDR3 reads CASGTDYNEQFF. The DNA of the CDR3 is TGTGCCAGCGGGACAGACTACAATGAGCAGTTCTTC.

This clonotype has more than one count but fewer than ten. The V and J genes are TRBV19 and TRBJ2-3; the match to TRBD1 covers 7 bases. In germline, CDR1 is LNHDA, CDR2 SQIVND (reference sequence). V lost 6 bases, J lost 3 bases, and 9 bases stayed unmatched. The CDR3 covers 15 residues. The CDR3 DNA sequence: TGTGCCAGTAGGACAGGGTCCGCCAGAACAGATACGCAGTATTTT. Translated, it gives CASRTGSARTDTQYF.

The chain has TRBV7-8 and TRBJ1-5; no clear D gene. This CDR3 is built from 14 residues. V lost 1 base and J lost 12, with 16 bases in between. Germline V gives CDR1 SGHVS, CDR2 FQNEAQ. The CDR3 here is CASSLVRSAVRQHF. The CDR3 region has the DNA TGTGCCAGCAGCTTAGTACGGAGCGCGGTTCGCCAGCATTTT.

The sample holds a few counts of this clonotype. The genes are TRBV12-3 or TRBV12-4 and TRBJ2-3; 7 bases match TRBD2. The CDR3 runs to 12 residues. Trimming took 6 bases from V and 8 from J; bases not matched to a gene: 5. CDR3 in DNA: TGTGCCAGCAGCCGGACTAGTCTTACGCAGTATTTT. It is translated as CASSRTSLTQYF.

The chain combines TRBV7-3 with TRBJ2-2; a possible D gene is TRBD1 (6 bases). CDR3 length: 15 residues. Per germline, CDR1 SGHTA and CDR2 FQGTGA. Trimming shortened V by 4 bases and J by 3 bases, and 12 bases separated the two germline ends. The CDR3 sequence: CASSSQGGDTGELFF. In nucleotides, the CDR3 is TGTGCCAGCAGCTCCCAAGGGGGAGACACCGGGGAGCTGTTTTTT. The full variable domain, rest sourced from reference TRBV7-3 and TRBJ2-2, is GAGVSQTPSNKVTEKGKYVELRCDPISGHTALYWYRQSLGQGPEFLIYFQGTGAADDSGLPNDRFFAVRPEGSVSTLKIQRTERGDSAVYLCASSSQGGDTGELFFGEGSRLTVL.

In its sample, this clonotype was seen a few times. The genes are TRBV11-2 and TRBJ2-3, with D possibly TRBD2 on 7 matching bases. Germline values: CDR1 SGHAT, CDR2 FQNNGV. The CDR3 extends over 16 amino acids. V was trimmed by 5 bases and J by 0 bases, leaving 15 bases between them. CDR3 DNA: TGTGCCAGCAGCCGCCGGGGGGCGACGAGCACAGATACGCAGTATTTT. Translated, it gives CASSRRGATSTDTQYF.

The chain carries TRBV7-2 and TRBJ2-7; TRBD2 aligns across 8 bases. V shed 4 bases, J shed 6 bases, and the junction held 8 bases outside the gene matches. The CDR3 has 14 amino acids. The germline gives CDR1 SGHTA, CDR2 FQGNSA. CDR3 loop: CASSSPPGGGEQYF. The CDR3 bases are TGTGCCAGCAGCTCTCCCCCGGGAGGGGGCGAGCAGTACTTC.

J is TRBJ1-6 and V is TRBV19; the D is unclear. Trimming took 2 bases from V and 13 from J, leaving 15 bases between them. Germline lookup yields CDR1 LNHDA and CDR2 SQIVND (reference sequence). The CDR3 covers 14 residues. CDR3 DNA sequence: TGTGCCAGTAGTATAACTCCGGCCGCGGATCCCCTCCACTTT. This sequence encodes CASSITPAADPLHF.

The chain links TRBV6-2 or TRBV6-3 to TRBJ1-1; D is possibly TRBD1 (5 bases). This CDR3 has 13 amino acids. V dropped 4 bases and J dropped 7 bases, with 13 bases sitting between them. Germline CDR1 is MNHEY and CDR2 is SVGEGT. The CDR3 DNA is TGTGCCAGCAGTTCCTTTGAGGGGAGTGAAGCTTTCTTT. This translates into CASSSFEGSEAFF.

This chain uses TRBV4-1 with TRBJ2-3, with 13 bases matching TRBD2. The CDR3 has 17 residues. The V gene end was trimmed by 4 bases and the J gene end by 6 bases; junction bases not matched to a gene: 10. CDR1 MGHRA and CDR2 YSYEKL come from the germline V gene. CDR3 protein: CASSRIGGLAGRDTQYF. The CDR3, as DNA: TGCGCCAGCAGCCGCATTGGGGGACTAGCGGGAAGGGATACGCAGTATTTT.

This clonotype has a count of ten or more. The rearrangement links TRBV6-1 to TRBJ2-1; 11 bases line up with TRBD2. Germline V gene data show CDR1 as MNHNS and CDR2 as SASEGT. The CDR3 is 19 amino acids. Germline trimming cut 6 bases from V and 0 bases from J; bases unmatched to any gene: 13. The CDR3 sequence is CASRYPPLAGGSSYNEQFF. CDR3 sequence (DNA): TGTGCCAGCAGGTATCCACCCCTAGCGGGAGGAAGCTCCTACAATGAGCAGTTCTTC.

This clonotype has a handful of counts. V gene TRBV28 combines with J gene TRBJ2-1, with TRBD1 identical over 10 bases. The CDR3 runs 13 residues. Unmatched junction bases numbered 3, after V lost 4 bases and J lost 9 bases. Germline V gene data show CDR1 as MDHEN and CDR2 as SYDVKM. In DNA, the CDR3 is TGTGCCAGCAGTTCGGGACAGGGGCCTGAGCAGTTCTTC. Protein sequence: CASSSGQGPEQFF.

There are a few counts of this clonotype. The V and J genes are TRBV28 and TRBJ1-2, with D possibly TRBD1 on 5 matching bases. Germline V gene lookup returns CDR1 MDHEN and CDR2 SYDVKM. V was pared by 4 bases and J by 4 bases, with 10 bases between. CDR3 size: 13 residues. Written as DNA, the CDR3 is TGTGCCAGCAGTTGGGAGAGGGGCTATGGCTACACCTTC. Translation gives CASSWERGYGYTF.

This clonotype was seen a few times. The V and J genes are TRBV6-2 or TRBV6-3 and TRBJ1-5; TRBD1 agrees at 10 bases. The CDR3 covers 17 residues. Germline CDR1 MNHEY, CDR2 SVGEGT. V was pared by 6 bases and J by 7 bases, with 15 bases of the junction left unmatched. The CDR3 DNA is TGTGCCAGCAGCCACCTGAGAACCGGGACAGGGGAACAGCCCCAGCATTTT. Its protein is CASSHLRTGTGEQPQHF.

J is TRBJ1-2 and V is TRBV12-3 or TRBV12-4, with a tentative D call TRBD1 (6 bases). Trimming removed 7 bases at V and 7 bases at J, with 13 bases between. This CDR3 is built from 12 residues. The chain's CDR3 is CASTEGESGYTF. CDR3 DNA sequence: TGTGCCAGCACCGAGGGGGAGAGTGGCTACACCTTC.

The chain couples TRBV7-2 to TRBJ2-3, with 16 bases matching TRBD2. CDR1 and CDR2 from the germline V gene are SGHTA and FQGNSA. With V trimmed by 5 bases and J by 4 bases, 3 bases remained unmatched. The CDR3 is made up of 16 amino acids. The CDR3 loop reads CASSPGTSGRADTQYF. The CDR3, as DNA: TGTGCCAGCAGCCCTGGGACTAGCGGGAGGGCAGATACGCAGTATTTT.

V usage is TRBV7-2 and J usage is TRBJ1-5, with 7 positions matching TRBD1. From germline, CDR1 is SGHTA and CDR2 FQGNSA. With 5 bases clipped from V and 2 bases from J, the junction kept 6 bases outside the gene matches. The length of the CDR3 is 15 residues. CDR3 bases: TGTGCCAGCAGCCCGGACAGGCATGGCAATCAGCCCCAGCATTTT. Its translation is CASSPDRHGNQPQHF.

This chain uses TRBV2 with TRBJ1-5; 7 bases are shared with TRBD1. V trimming: 6 bases; J trimming: 2 bases; junction bases outside the gene matches: 4. There are 14 residues in the CDR3. Looked up from germline, CDR1 is SNHLY and CDR2 is FYNNEI. For the CDR3, the DNA is TGTGCCAGCAGCGCTGGACAGGGCAATCAGCCCCAGCATTTT. Its translation is CASSAGQGNQPQHF. The whole variable domain, filled in from reference TRBV2 and TRBJ1-5, reads EPEVTQTPSHQVTQMGQEVILRCVPISNHLYFYWYRQILGQKVEFLVSFYNNEISEKSEIFDDQFSVERPDGSNFTLKIRSTKLEDSAMYFCASSAGQGNQPQHFGDGTRLSIL.